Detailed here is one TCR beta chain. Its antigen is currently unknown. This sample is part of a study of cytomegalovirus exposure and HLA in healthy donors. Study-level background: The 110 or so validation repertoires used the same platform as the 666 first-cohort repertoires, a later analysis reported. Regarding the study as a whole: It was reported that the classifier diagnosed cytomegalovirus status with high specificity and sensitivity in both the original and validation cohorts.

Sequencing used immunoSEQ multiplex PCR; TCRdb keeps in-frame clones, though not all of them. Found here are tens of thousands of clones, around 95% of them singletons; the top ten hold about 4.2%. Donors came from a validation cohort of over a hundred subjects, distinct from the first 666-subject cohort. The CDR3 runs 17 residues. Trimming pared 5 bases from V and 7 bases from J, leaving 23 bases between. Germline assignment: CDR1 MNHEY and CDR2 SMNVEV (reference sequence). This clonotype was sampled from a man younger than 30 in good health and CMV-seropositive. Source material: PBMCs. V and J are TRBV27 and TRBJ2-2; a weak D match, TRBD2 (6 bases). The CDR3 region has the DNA TGTGCCAGCAGTCCCCAATCGACTAGTTTTGTGGTCGGGGAGCTGTTTTTT. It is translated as CASSPQSTSFVVGELFF.